The 20 T cell receptor beta chains below all came from one sample that was sequenced in a study of cytomegalovirus exposure and HLA in healthy donors. It was with 60 Vbeta and 13 Jbeta primers that the PCR ran. This table comes from immunoSEQ multiplex PCR, and its TCRdb copy is limited to in-frame clones, with some not included. This sample's table has just under 65,000 clones. Specimen: PBMCs. The receptors here all came from a boy between 10 and 17 years old in good health and CMV-seronegative.

The V and J genes are TRBV5-1 and TRBJ1-5; 7 nucleotides align to TRBD1. With 7 bases clipped from V and 0 bases from J, the junction kept 13 bases outside the gene matches. Looked up from germline, CDR1 is SGHRS and CDR2 is YFSETQ. The CDR3 extends over 17 amino acids. In DNA form, the CDR3 reads TGCGCCAGCCAAGGACAGGAGGGAACCCATAGCAATCAGCCCCAGCATTTT. Its protein is CASQGQEGTHSNQPQHF.

The chain uses TRBV9 and TRBJ2-7, with TRBD1 matching over 10 bases. Germline V lookup: CDR1 SGDLS, CDR2 YYNGEE. This CDR3 is 17 amino acids long. J was trimmed by 4 bases and V by 0 bases; bases with no gene match: 10. In DNA, the CDR3 is TGTGCCAGCAGCGTAGGAGGAGCGGGACAGGGGTTTTACGAGCAGTACTTC. Protein product: CASSVGGAGQGFYEQYF.

The chain recombines TRBV5-4 with TRBJ1-5; D is perhaps TRBD1 (6 bases). The germline gives CDR1 SGHNT, CDR2 YYREEE (reference sequence). V lost 3 bases to trimming and J lost 7 bases, with 14 bases between them. The CDR3 has 14 residues. DNA for the CDR3: TGTGCCAGCAGCTCACAGGGTCAAGGGCAGCCCCAGCATTTT. It translates to CASSSQGQGQPQHF.

The rearrangement joins TRBV2 to TRBJ2-1, with D possibly matching TRBD2 (6 bases). The CDR3 totals 14 residues. The V end lost 6 bases, the J end lost 6 bases, and 15 bases lay between the germline ends. The V gene's germline CDR1 is SNHLY and CDR2 FYNNEI. CDR3 bases: TGTGCCAGCAGCCTCTGGGGGGAAACCAATGAGCAGTTCTTC. Protein sequence: CASSLWGETNEQFF.

The chain combines TRBV19 with TRBJ2-2; D perhaps matches TRBD1 (8 bases). Between the trimmed V and J ends, which lost 1 base and 4 bases, there was a span of 13 bases. The CDR3 runs 16 residues. Per germline, CDR1 LNHDA and CDR2 SQIVND (reference sequence). DNA of the CDR3: TGTGCCAGTAGTATAGGAACAGGGGGGGTCACCGGGGAGCTGTTTTTT. It codes for CASSIGTGGVTGELFF.

The CDR3 protein is CASSQTEAFF. The CDR3 DNA reads TGTGCCAGCAGCCAAACTGAAGCTTTCTTT. This chain links TRBV2 with TRBJ1-1, with unresolved D. This CDR3 region has 10 residues. Germline assignment: CDR1 SNHLY and CDR2 FYNNEI. V was pared by 6 bases and J by 5 bases, with 4 bases between.

V and J are TRBV11-2 and TRBJ2-7, with a tentative D call TRBD1 (5 bases). V was trimmed by 3 bases and J by 3 bases, leaving 15 bases between them. Germline CDR1 SGHAT, CDR2 FQNNGV. This CDR3 region has 15 residues. The CDR3: CASSFNLGDHYEQYF. The CDR3 bases are TGTGCCAGCAGCTTTAACTTAGGGGATCACTACGAGCAGTACTTC.

The genes are TRBV9 and TRBJ1-1; 7 nucleotides agree with TRBD1. V lost 0 bases, J lost 11 bases, and 7 bases stayed unmatched. Germline V gene sequence: CDR1 SGDLS, CDR2 YYNGEE. This CDR3 spans 13 amino acids. CDR3 nucleotides: TGTGCCAGCAGCGTAGCCGTAGGGGGCCGCGCTTTCTTT. Its translation: CASSVAVGGRAFF.

The chain joins TRBV18 to TRBJ1-1; 7 bases map to TRBD1. This CDR3 has 14 amino acids. After removal of 6 bases from V and 5 bases from J, the junction contained 9 bases not matched to a gene. CDR1 is KGHSH, CDR2 LQKENI, per germline. CDR3 amino acids: CASSQGTARTEAFF. The CDR3, as DNA: TGTGCCAGCTCCCAAGGGACAGCCCGGACTGAAGCTTTCTTT.

The chain combines TRBV5-4 with TRBJ1-2; 7 bases are a match to TRBD1. There are 13 residues in the CDR3. With V trimmed by 0 bases and J by 4 bases, 0 bases remained unmatched. The germline CDR1 and CDR2 sequences are SGHNT and YYREEE (reference sequence). The CDR3, as DNA: TGTGCCAGCAGCTTGGGGGACAGCTATGGCTACACCTTC. This codes for CASSLGDSYGYTF.

The chain joins TRBV6-1 to TRBJ2-1; TRBD1 is a possible D gene (6 bases). CDR1 is MNHNS and CDR2 is SASEGT in the germline V gene. The CDR3 covers 15 residues. V lost 7 bases and J lost 9, with 22 bases in between. The CDR3 DNA reads TGTGCCAGCACCCTTGGACAGTCGAATTTAGTTGAGCAGTTCTTC. Its translation is CASTLGQSNLVEQFF.

The V call is TRBV30, the J call TRBJ2-3; TRBD2 is a possible D gene (5 bases). Germline values: CDR1 GTSNPN, CDR2 SVGIG (reference sequence). This CDR3 has 14 residues. V was clipped by 0 bases and J by 2 bases, with 9 bases between them. CDR3 residues: CAWSVASFTDTQYF. CDR3 nucleotides: TGTGCCTGGAGTGTGGCTAGCTTCACAGATACGCAGTATTTT.

This chain joins TRBV6-1 and TRBJ1-2; a weak D match, TRBD1 (6 bases). Germline assignment: CDR1 MNHNS and CDR2 SASEGT. V lost 8 bases, J lost 8 bases, and 15 bases lay in between. The CDR3 totals 12 residues. CDR3 in DNA: TGTGCCAGCGTGGGGGGGCCGGGAGGCTACACCTTC. Protein sequence: CASVGGPGGYTF.

The J gene is TRBJ2-7, the V gene TRBV7-9; D is uncertain. The V and J ends lost 4 bases and 5 bases respectively, with 6 bases between them. The CDR3 extends over 11 amino acids. CDR1 and CDR2 (germline): SEHNR, FQNEAQ (reference sequence). As DNA, the CDR3 is TGTGCCAGCAGCTCCCTACACGAGCAGTACTTC. It specifies CASSSLHEQYF.

The J gene is TRBJ2-1, the V gene TRBV2; 11 bases agree with TRBD1. Germline CDR1 is SNHLY and CDR2 is FYNNEI. CDR3 length: 15 amino acids. Trimming cost V 7 bases and J 5 bases; bases outside gene matches: 7. The CDR3 nucleotides read TGTGCCAGCACCTCCGGGACAGGGGGGAACAATGAGCAGTTCTTC. The encoded protein is CASTSGTGGNNEQFF.

This rearrangement joins TRBV6-5 to TRBJ1-1; D gene uncertain. Germline-derived CDR1 and CDR2 are MNHEY and SVGAGI. This CDR3 is built from 11 residues. Trimming took off 7 bases at V and 4 bases at J, with 7 bases between the two ends. The CDR3 nucleotides are TGTGCCAGCACCGCGGGCACTGAAGCTTTCTTT. Translating gives CASTAGTEAFF.

The chain joins TRBV4-2 to TRBJ2-5; the match to TRBD2 covers 8 bases. Germline V CDR1 and CDR2: LGHNA, YNFKEQ. The CDR3 has 18 residues. V lost 1 base to trimming and J lost 3 bases; unmatched junction nucleotides: 13. The CDR3 sequence is CASSQVEWGREVEETQYF. CDR3 nucleotide sequence: TGTGCCAGCAGCCAAGTAGAGTGGGGGCGGGAGGTGGAAGAGACCCAGTACTTC.

The chain employs TRBV10-1 and TRBJ2-2; D may be TRBD1 (5 bases). Germline V gene lookup returns CDR1 WNHNN and CDR2 SYGVQD (reference sequence). This CDR3 spans 17 amino acids. V was pared by 5 bases and J by 4 bases, with 20 bases between. In DNA, the CDR3 is TGCGCCAGCAGTACCGAAGTCAGGGAAGGGATCACCGGGGAGCTGTTTTTT. As protein: CASSTEVREGITGELFF.

The chain has TRBV6-6 and TRBJ2-5, with 7 bases matching TRBD1. Looked up from germline, CDR1 is MNHNY and CDR2 is SVGAGI (reference sequence). Trimming at V came to 8 bases and at J to 1 base, leaving 1 base not matched to a gene. This CDR3 has 12 residues. CDR3 protein: CASGDSQETQYF. The CDR3 nucleotides are TGTGCCAGCGGGGACAGCCAAGAGACCCAGTACTTC.

V usage is TRBV7-9 and J usage is TRBJ2-5; TRBD2 matches at 7 bases. Germline V gene sequence: CDR1 SEHNR, CDR2 FQNEAQ (reference sequence). V dropped 5 bases and J dropped 4; count of bases not matched to a gene: 7. The CDR3 runs 14 residues. The chain's CDR3 is CASSHGLDGETQYF. CDR3 sequence (DNA): TGTGCCAGCAGCCACGGACTAGACGGAGAGACCCAGTACTTC.